This T cell receptor beta chain was documented in a study of tumor-infiltrating lymphocytes in localized non-small cell lung cancer. As concerns this clone: Its antigen is still unknown.

Sequencing was performed with immunoSEQ multiplex PCR; in TCRdb, only in-frame clones are kept and a portion is missing. Here the sample spans approximately 5,700 clones, about 81% being singletons. The CDR3 runs 12 residues. CDR1 is SGHDN and CDR2 is FVKESK in the germline V gene. The V gene end was trimmed by 4 bases and the J gene end by 9 bases; junction bases not matched to a gene: 3. General study findings and limits: Available tissue quantity limited TCR sequencing to a patient subset.

The V gene is TRBV14, the J gene TRBJ1-2; 9 bases align to TRBD1. The specimen was lung tumor tissue. This TCR was sampled from a human donor with non-small cell lung cancer. The CDR3 DNA reads TGTGCCAGCAGCCCGGGACAGGGTAGCTACACCTTC. This gives the protein CASSPGQGSYTF.